The rows below give T cell receptor beta chains drawn from one sample of a study of T-cell memory formation after mild COVID-19. TCRdb reprocessed the 5' RACE reads with MiXCR, giving one entry per CDR3 protein. The sample has 50,000 or so distinct CDR3 sequences, 9.3% seen once. The sequencing sample was made of PBMCs or a T cell subset sorted from them (not recorded which). These receptors all come from an adult woman who had mild COVID-19 (a few samples of this study predate the infection). Cell type and time point are not known. Both conserved end residues are part of each CDR3. Each record gives: V gene, J gene, D gene, clone size, CDR3 DNA, CDR3 protein. D genes are given only for firm matches. Expanded clones get a size class; other rows say once, few or many, or leave the size out.

V gene: TRBV2
J gene: TRBJ2-2
D gene: NA
clone size: NA
CDR3 DNA: TGTGCCAGCACCGGACGGGCCGGGGAGCTGTTTTTT
CDR3 protein: CASTGRAGELFF

V gene: TRBV6-5
J gene: TRBJ1-1
D gene: TRBD1
clone size: NA
CDR3 DNA: TGTGCCAGCAGTTGGGACAGAGAAGCTTTCTTT
CDR3 protein: CASSWDREAFF

V gene: TRBV24-1
J gene: TRBJ1-2
D gene: NA
clone size: NA
CDR3 DNA: TGTGCCACCAGCGACAGGAGCGAGAGGAGCTATGGCTACACCTTC
CDR3 protein: CATSDRSERSYGYTF

V gene: TRBV20-1
J gene: TRBJ1-1
D gene: NA
clone size: NA
CDR3 DNA: TGCAGTGCTAGAGATTTCAGTCTGAACACTGAAGCTTTCTTT
CDR3 protein: CSARDFSLNTEAFF

V gene: TRBV4-3
J gene: TRBJ2-1
D gene: NA
clone size: many
CDR3 DNA: TGCGCCAGCAGCCAAATCGGGAGCGGCAATGAGCAGTTCTTC
CDR3 protein: CASSQIGSGNEQFF

V gene: TRBV18
J gene: TRBJ1-2
D gene: TRBD1
clone size: few
CDR3 DNA: TGTGCCAGCTCACCACCGGTGGGGACAGGGATCGATGGCTACACCTTC
CDR3 protein: CASSPPVGTGIDGYTF

V gene: TRBV4-3
J gene: TRBJ2-7
D gene: TRBD1
clone size: many
CDR3 DNA: TGCGCCAGCAGCCAAGATGCCACCGGGACAGGGTTCTACGAGCAGTACTTC
CDR3 protein: CASSQDATGTGFYEQYF

V gene: TRBV18
J gene: TRBJ2-5
D gene: TRBD2
clone size: few
CDR3 DNA: TGTGCCAGCTCACCAATAAGCCTAGCGGGAGCCCCAGAGACCCAGTACTTC
CDR3 protein: CASSPISLAGAPETQYF

V gene: TRBV9
J gene: TRBJ1-6
D gene: NA
clone size: few
CDR3 DNA: TGTGCCAGCAGCCCCCACCTGAGCTCCTATAATTCACCCCTCCACTTT
CDR3 protein: CASSPHLSSYNSPLHF

V gene: TRBV6-1
J gene: TRBJ2-1
D gene: TRBD2
clone size: many
CDR3 DNA: TGTGCCAGCAGTCAGTCCAGCGGGGCGTACAATGAGCAGTTCTTC
CDR3 protein: CASSQSSGAYNEQFF

V gene: TRBV7-9
J gene: TRBJ2-7
D gene: NA
clone size: many
CDR3 DNA: TGTGCCAGCAGCTTCATCTACGAGCAGTACTTC
CDR3 protein: CASSFIYEQYF

V gene: TRBV20-1
J gene: TRBJ2-5
D gene: TRBD2
clone size: NA
CDR3 DNA: TGCAGTGCTAGTTTTAGCGGGACCAACCAAGAGACCCAGTACTTC
CDR3 protein: CSASFSGTNQETQYF

V gene: TRBV4-3
J gene: TRBJ1-2
D gene: TRBD1
clone size: NA
CDR3 DNA: TGCGCCAGCAGCCAAGATGGGGGGCAGGGGGCGTCGGAAGGCTACACCTTC
CDR3 protein: CASSQDGGQGASEGYTF

V gene: TRBV20-1
J gene: TRBJ2-3
D gene: TRBD2
clone size: NA
CDR3 DNA: TGCAGTGCGACTTCTGGGACTAGCATCGCAGATACGCAGTATTTT
CDR3 protein: CSATSGTSIADTQYF

V gene: TRBV6-6
J gene: TRBJ2-4
D gene: TRBD1
clone size: few
CDR3 DNA: TGTGCCAGCAGTGGGGACAGTCCAACGCTAGCCAAAAACATTCAGTACTTC
CDR3 protein: CASSGDSPTLAKNIQYF

V gene: TRBV5-6
J gene: TRBJ1-1
D gene: NA
clone size: many
CDR3 DNA: TGTGCCAGCAGCTTGGAAGGGTACGGGACGCCGGCTGAAGCTTTCTTT
CDR3 protein: CASSLEGYGTPAEAFF

V gene: TRBV7-6
J gene: TRBJ2-2
D gene: NA
clone size: many
CDR3 DNA: TGTGCCAGCAGCTTAGAAACATCGTCGCTGTTTTTT
CDR3 protein: CASSLETSSLFF

V gene: TRBV4-3
J gene: TRBJ2-1
D gene: NA
clone size: many
CDR3 DNA: TGCGCCAGCAGCCAAGATCAAAGGGCGACCTACAATGAGCAGTTCTTC
CDR3 protein: CASSQDQRATYNEQFF

V gene: TRBV12-3/TRBV12-4
J gene: TRBJ1-1
D gene: NA
clone size: many
CDR3 DNA: TGTGCCAGCACCCCGGACGGACGTGTAGCTTTCTTT
CDR3 protein: CASTPDGRVAFF

V gene: TRBV20-1
J gene: TRBJ2-3
D gene: TRBD2
clone size: many
CDR3 DNA: TGCAGTGCTAGAGATAGGCTAGCGGGAGCAGATACGCAGTATTTT
CDR3 protein: CSARDRLAGADTQYF

V gene: TRBV3-1
J gene: TRBJ1-2
D gene: NA
clone size: NA
CDR3 DNA: TGTGCCAGCAGCCCCGGGTATGGCTACACCTTC
CDR3 protein: CASSPGYGYTF

V gene: TRBV5-1
J gene: TRBJ2-5
D gene: TRBD1
clone size: few
CDR3 DNA: TGCGCCACCTCAGGGACAGGGACCCGTTTGGAGACCCAGTACTTC
CDR3 protein: CATSGTGTRLETQYF

V gene: TRBV5-1
J gene: TRBJ2-3
D gene: NA
clone size: NA
CDR3 DNA: TGCGCCAGCAGCTTGGCCGGCGAGGATACGCAGTATTTT
CDR3 protein: CASSLAGEDTQYF

V gene: TRBV5-1
J gene: TRBJ2-1
D gene: NA
clone size: NA
CDR3 DNA: TGCGCCAGCAGCTTGGGCGGTGGTGCAGGGTTCTACAATGAGCAGTTCTTC
CDR3 protein: CASSLGGGAGFYNEQFF

V gene: TRBV15
J gene: TRBJ2-5
D gene: NA
clone size: NA
CDR3 DNA: TGTGCCACCAGCAGCCCGCCGACAGACTTGTACCAAGAGACCCAGTACTTC
CDR3 protein: CATSSPPTDLYQETQYF

V gene: TRBV20-1
J gene: TRBJ1-5
D gene: NA
clone size: few
CDR3 DNA: TGCAGTGCTACCGACAGGCGGGGTAGCAATCAGCCCCAGCATTTT
CDR3 protein: CSATDRRGSNQPQHF

V gene: TRBV20-1
J gene: TRBJ2-1
D gene: TRBD1
clone size: many
CDR3 DNA: TGCAGTGCTAACAGGGGATGGGAGCAGTTCTTC
CDR3 protein: CSANRGWEQFF

V gene: TRBV10-3
J gene: TRBJ1-1
D gene: NA
clone size: NA
CDR3 DNA: TGTGCCATCAGTGACTCTAACACTGAAGCTTTCTTT
CDR3 protein: CAISDSNTEAFF

V gene: TRBV14
J gene: TRBJ2-7
D gene: TRBD1
clone size: many
CDR3 DNA: TGTGCCAGCAGCCAAGATCACAGGGGCTGGGTTCCGGACGAGCAGTACTTC
CDR3 protein: CASSQDHRGWVPDEQYF

V gene: TRBV5-5
J gene: TRBJ2-3
D gene: NA
clone size: many
CDR3 DNA: TGTGCCAGCAGCTTGGACCCTACGGTGGCAGATACGCAGTATTTT
CDR3 protein: CASSLDPTVADTQYF

V gene: TRBV7-2
J gene: TRBJ2-2
D gene: NA
clone size: many
CDR3 DNA: TGTGCCAGCAGGCCGACCCGTACCGGGGAGCTGTTTTTT
CDR3 protein: CASRPTRTGELFF

V gene: TRBV3-1
J gene: TRBJ2-7
D gene: NA
clone size: few
CDR3 DNA: TGTGCCAGCAGCCAAGCGGGTTACCCCTCCTACGAGCAGTACTTC
CDR3 protein: CASSQAGYPSYEQYF

V gene: TRBV6-5
J gene: TRBJ1-3
D gene: TRBD1
clone size: NA
CDR3 DNA: TGTGCCAGCAGCCAGGGACAGTCCGGAAACACCATATATTTT
CDR3 protein: CASSQGQSGNTIYF

V gene: TRBV10-3
J gene: TRBJ1-2
D gene: TRBD1
clone size: many
CDR3 DNA: TGTGCCATCAGCGGCCTGACAGGGCATGGCTACACCTTC
CDR3 protein: CAISGLTGHGYTF

V gene: TRBV5-5
J gene: TRBJ1-5
D gene: NA
clone size: NA
CDR3 DNA: TGTGCCAGCAGCTCCGGGACACGAATTGACAATCAGCCCCAGCATTTT
CDR3 protein: CASSSGTRIDNQPQHF

V gene: TRBV5-5
J gene: TRBJ2-7
D gene: NA
clone size: few
CDR3 DNA: TGTGCCAGCAGCGACCAGGGAACCGAGCAGTACTTC
CDR3 protein: CASSDQGTEQYF

V gene: TRBV4-1
J gene: TRBJ2-5
D gene: TRBD1
clone size: NA
CDR3 DNA: TGCGCCAGCAGCCCAACTAGGGGACAGGGTCGCCAAGAGACCCAGTACTTC
CDR3 protein: CASSPTRGQGRQETQYF

V gene: TRBV5-1
J gene: TRBJ2-5
D gene: TRBD2
clone size: NA
CDR3 DNA: TGCGCCAGCAGCTTGCCTAGCGGGAGGGAGACCCAGTACTTC
CDR3 protein: CASSLPSGRETQYF

V gene: TRBV25-1
J gene: TRBJ1-2
D gene: NA
clone size: many
CDR3 DNA: TGTGCCAGCAGTCCCATCGCTAACTATGGCTACACCTTC
CDR3 protein: CASSPIANYGYTF

V gene: TRBV6-2/TRBV6-3
J gene: TRBJ2-3
D gene: NA
clone size: few
CDR3 DNA: TGTGCCAGCAGTTACTCGTTCCCCAGCGAGAGCACAGATACGCAGTATTTT
CDR3 protein: CASSYSFPSESTDTQYF

V gene: TRBV20-1
J gene: TRBJ1-6
D gene: TRBD1
clone size: few
CDR3 DNA: TGCAGTGCTCCGTCCGGGACAGGGAAAAATTCACCCCTCCACTTT
CDR3 protein: CSAPSGTGKNSPLHF

V gene: TRBV3-1
J gene: TRBJ2-1
D gene: TRBD1
clone size: few
CDR3 DNA: TGTGCCAGCAGCCTGAGGGGGCTCTCCTACAATGAGCAGTTCTTC
CDR3 protein: CASSLRGLSYNEQFF

V gene: TRBV25-1
J gene: TRBJ2-3
D gene: TRBD2
clone size: NA
CDR3 DNA: TGTGCCAGCAGTACCGCCGGGGGGGCGAGAGATACGCAGTATTTT
CDR3 protein: CASSTAGGARDTQYF

V gene: TRBV5-1
J gene: TRBJ1-2
D gene: TRBD1
clone size: few
CDR3 DNA: TGCGCCAGCAGCTTACAGGGGGCTCAAGGCTACACCTTC
CDR3 protein: CASSLQGAQGYTF

V gene: TRBV5-1
J gene: TRBJ2-1
D gene: NA
clone size: many
CDR3 DNA: TGCGCCAGCAGCGCAGAAACGGGTATCTCCTACAATGAGCAGTTCTTC
CDR3 protein: CASSAETGISYNEQFF

V gene: TRBV7-2
J gene: TRBJ2-7
D gene: NA
clone size: many
CDR3 DNA: TGTGCCAGCAGCCAGAGCGGGCCAATCCCCTACGAGCAGTACTTC
CDR3 protein: CASSQSGPIPYEQYF